This T cell receptor beta chain was captured in a study of CD8+CD57+ T cells in acquired aplastic anemia. Study background: Sorted CD4+ and CD8+ cells gave a mean 3.2 ug DNA, range about 0.19 to 27.4 ug.

This CDR3 spans 13 amino acids. The V gene's germline CDR1 is SGHTA and CDR2 FQGTGA. V was pared by 5 bases and J by 6 bases, with 11 bases between. General study findings and limits: Statistical testing detected no significant gap in CD8+ Simpson's diversity between patients and controls. Shared by patients and controls, 25 to 35 CD8+ CDR3s were abundant in patients.

CDR3 and TCR beta VDJ profiling relied on a genomic DNA template. MiXCR was run by TCRdb on the reads, yielding one entry per CDR3 protein. The data show about 160,000 distinct CDR3 sequences, with around 52% seen just once and around a third held by the top ten. This clonotype has ten or more counts. Its antigen is currently unknown. Individuals selected for sequencing had exhibited CD8+CD57+ cell expansion on flow cytometry. No patient had been given any therapy when blood was sampled. The sequence derives from a human donor with aplastic anemia. The chain combines TRBV7-3 with TRBJ2-1; D is possibly TRBD2 (6 bases). Material for sequencing was sorted CD4+, CD8+, or CD8+CD57+ T cells (not recorded which) from PBMCs. The CDR3, as DNA: TGTGCCAGCAGCCCCCCGGGGGTCAATGAGCAGTTCTTC. Residues: CASSPPGVNEQFF.